These 14 T cell receptor beta chains came from one sample sequenced in a study of technical replicates of blood from a handful of donors. Method: immunoSEQ multiplex PCR; TCRdb's copy keeps in-frame clones and lacks some. The top ten clones hold over 3.5% of a sample with almost 70,000 clones, 80% to 95% of them seen once. Sequences were obtained from PBMCs. The receptors derive from a human donor in good health. Some clones in this sample may be carry-over from other donors' samples.

The chain recombines TRBV5-8 with TRBJ2-7; the match to TRBD1 covers 8 bases. Germline assignment: CDR1 SGHTS and CDR2 YDEGEE. With 5 bases clipped from V and 2 bases from J, the junction kept 9 bases outside the gene matches. The CDR3 spans 15 residues. The CDR3 region is CASSQDRGPTYEQYF. DNA for the CDR3: TGTGCCAGCAGTCAAGACAGGGGCCCTACCTACGAGCAGTACTTC.

This chain joins TRBV5-6 and TRBJ2-7, with D perhaps TRBD2 (6 bases). The V end was cut by 8 bases, the J end by 7 bases, with 16 bases between. The CDR3 runs 12 residues. Germline CDR1 and CDR2: SGHDT and YYEEEE. The CDR3 loop reads CASTRRAGEQYF. The CDR3, as DNA: TGTGCCAGTACCCGGAGGGCTGGGGAGCAGTACTTC. The full variable domain, completed using reference TRBV5-6 and TRBJ2-7, is DAGVTQSPTHLIKTRGQQVTLRCSPKSGHDTVSWYQQALGQGPQFIFQYYEEEERQRGNFPDRFSGHQFPNYSSELNVNALLLGDSALYLCASTRRAGEQYFGPGTRLTVT.

The chain uses TRBV14 and TRBJ1-1; TRBD1 agrees at 8 bases. CDR3 length: 13 residues. Germline V gene sequence: CDR1 SGHDN, CDR2 FVKESK. The trim removed 3 bases at V and 8 bases at J, leaving 5 bases unmatched. As DNA, the CDR3 is TGTGCCAGCAGCCAGCGACAGGGGCCGGAAGCTTTCTTT. It translates to CASSQRQGPEAFF.

The chain carries TRBV4-2 and TRBJ2-7; 8 bases fit TRBD2. The V gene end was trimmed by 2 bases and the J gene end by 4 bases; junction bases not matched to a gene: 10. The germline CDR1 and CDR2 sequences are LGHNA and YNFKEQ. The CDR3 sequence is 16 residues long. Here the CDR3 DNA reads TGTGCCAGCAGCCAAATAGCGGGAACAACAGGGTACGAGCAGTACTTC. Encoded protein: CASSQIAGTTGYEQYF.

The J gene is TRBJ2-2, the V gene TRBV5-1; 10 positions agree with TRBD2. V trimming: 3 bases; J trimming: 6 bases; junction bases outside the gene matches: 5. Germline CDR1 is SGHRS and CDR2 is YFSETQ. CDR3 length equals 15 residues. In DNA form, the CDR3 reads TGCGCCAGCAGCTCACTAGCGGGGTTGGCCGGGGAGCTGTTTTTT. Translating it yields CASSSLAGLAGELFF.

This chain connects TRBV4-2 to TRBJ2-5; 7 bases align to TRBD2. Germline V gene data show CDR1 as LGHNA and CDR2 as YNFKEQ. V lost 3 bases, J lost 5 bases, and 18 bases stayed unmatched. The CDR3 is 18 residues long. The CDR3 DNA is TGTGCCAGCAGCCACCTGACTGGGGGGGAGGGCCACGAGGAGACCCAGTACTTC. It is translated as CASSHLTGGEGHEETQYF.

The chain carries TRBV14 and TRBJ1-1, with D uncertain. Germline-derived CDR1 and CDR2 are SGHDN and FVKESK. The V and J ends lost 6 bases and 1 base respectively, with 9 bases between them. The CDR3 is made up of 13 amino acids. This CDR3 is CASSFEENTEAFF. The CDR3 region has the DNA TGTGCCAGCAGTTTCGAGGAGAACACTGAAGCTTTCTTT.

This clone was observed a few times. The chain combines TRBV14 with TRBJ1-2; no firm D call. Deletions cut 0 bases from V and 3 bases from J, with 5 bases between. The CDR3 loop spans 13 amino acids. CDR1 is SGHDN, CDR2 FVKESK, per germline. DNA of the CDR3: TGTGCCAGCAGCCAAGACAGGTACTATGGCTACACCTTC. Its protein product is CASSQDRYYGYTF.

The rearrangement uses TRBV10-3 and TRBJ1-3; D gene uncertain. Between the trimmed V and J ends, which lost 4 bases and 0 bases, there was a span of 7 bases. This CDR3 is 14 amino acids long. From germline, CDR1 is ENHRY and CDR2 SYGVKD. The CDR3 sequence: CAISVESSGNTIYF. The CDR3 DNA reads as TGTGCCATCAGTGTCGAGAGCTCTGGAAACACCATATATTTT.

The chain joins TRBV2 to TRBJ2-1; the match to TRBD1 covers 7 bases. V dropped 1 base and J dropped 6; count of bases not matched to a gene: 6. The germline gives CDR1 SNHLY, CDR2 FYNNEI. CDR3 length: 15 amino acids. The CDR3 nucleotides are TGTGCCAGCAGTGAAGTGAGAACAGGGGTCAATGAGCAGTTCTTC. Translation gives CASSEVRTGVNEQFF.

CDR3 bases: TGTGCCTCCACTCGGCAAGCTAGCGGCACAGATACGCAGTATTTT. It is translated as CASTRQASGTDTQYF. The gene calls are TRBV19 and TRBJ2-3, with D perhaps matching TRBD2 (6 bases). The CDR3 is made up of 15 amino acids. CDR1 is LNHDA and CDR2 is SQIVND in the germline V gene (reference sequence). V lost 11 bases and J lost 1, with 19 bases in between.

This sequence joins TRBV4-3 and TRBJ1-2, with a weak D call TRBD1 (5 bases). V was pared by 4 bases and J by 4 bases, with 10 bases between. Per the germline V gene, CDR1 is LGHNA and CDR2 is YSLEER. The CDR3 consists of 13 residues. This CDR3 reads CASSPTESYGYTF. CDR3 nucleotides: TGCGCCAGCAGCCCGACAGAAAGCTATGGCTACACCTTC.

The J gene is TRBJ2-5, the V gene TRBV4-2, with 7 positions matching TRBD1. The J segment lost 5 bases and the V segment lost 1 base, leaving 7 bases of the junction unmatched. The CDR3 is made up of 15 amino acids. Per germline, CDR1 LGHNA and CDR2 YNFKEQ. CDR3 coding DNA: TGTGCCAGCAGCCAAGGGCCCACAGGGGCTGAGACCCAGTACTTC. It codes for CASSQGPTGAETQYF.

V gene TRBV7-2 combines with J gene TRBJ2-7; 8 bases map to TRBD2. Germline lookup yields CDR1 SGHTA and CDR2 FQGNSA. This CDR3 spans 13 amino acids. V dropped 7 bases and J dropped 7; count of bases not matched to a gene: 9. DNA for the CDR3: TGTGCCAGCACCTTTACGGGAGGGCAAGAGCAGTACTTC. Translation: CASTFTGGQEQYF. Together with reference TRBV7-2 and TRBJ2-7, the CDR3 gives the full variable domain: GAGVSQSPSNKVTEKGKDVELRCDPISGHTALYWYRQSLGQGLEFLIYFQGNSAPDKSGLPSDRFSAERTGGSVSTLTIQRTQQEDSAVYLCASTFTGGQEQYFGPGTRLTVT.